Listed here are 17 T cell receptor beta chains from one sample, sequenced in a study of T-cell reconstitution after alpha-beta-depleted transplantation in children. Library preparation (for TCRbeta) was performed with unique molecular identifiers. TCRdb ran MiXCR on the PCR reads and lists one entry per CDR3 protein. The sample holds about 980,000 distinct CDR3 sequences, about 26% seen once. Here the sequenced sample was PBMCs, mostly from graft donor cells, taken 360 days after TCRalphabeta/CD19-depleted stem cell transplant. These receptors were taken from a boy younger than two who had a stem cell transplant for SCID, so the T cells may come from the graft donor.

The CDR3 sequence: CAISETGIGQYF. CDR3 bases: TGTGCCATCAGTGAAACGGGTATAGGGCAGTACTTC. The chain employs TRBV10-3 and TRBJ2-7, with no clear D. Germline V gene data show CDR1 as ENHRY and CDR2 as SYGVKD. Trimming stripped 3 bases from V and 9 bases from J, with 12 bases between. This CDR3 has 12 amino acids.

The DNA for the CDR3 is TGTGCCAGCAGCAAGCTTAGGGGCGCCGGGGAGCTGTTTTTT. Translation: CASSKLRGAGELFF. The chain uses TRBV7-7 and TRBJ2-2, with D maybe TRBD1 (5 bases). Per the germline V gene, CDR1 is SSHAT and CDR2 is FNYEAQ (reference sequence). CDR3 size: 14 residues. V was trimmed by 5 bases and J by 6 bases, leaving 13 bases between them.

The chain combines TRBV20-1 with TRBJ2-7; TRBD1 matches at 8 bases. CDR3 length: 15 residues. Germline lookup yields CDR1 DFQATT and CDR2 SNEGSKA (reference sequence). With 1 base clipped from V and 3 bases from J, the junction kept 8 bases outside the gene matches. The CDR3 sequence: CSARVGQALNYEQYF. The CDR3 region has the DNA TGCAGTGCTAGAGTGGGACAGGCTTTGAACTACGAGCAGTACTTC.

The chain uses TRBV2 and TRBJ2-3, with 9 bases that match TRBD2. Germline CDR1 SNHLY, CDR2 FYNNEI. The length of the CDR3 is 16 residues. V gave up 3 bases and J gave up 2 bases; unmatched junction bases: 6. The CDR3 reads CASSDGAGGYTDTQYF. CDR3 sequence (DNA): TGTGCCAGCAGTGACGGTGCGGGGGGGTACACAGATACGCAGTATTTT.

The chain uses TRBV18 and TRBJ1-1; tentative D call: TRBD1 (5 bases). V lost 4 bases, J lost 1 base, and 16 bases lay in between. The CDR3 has 16 amino acids. Germline CDR1 is KGHSH and CDR2 is LQKENI. The CDR3 sequence is CASSRTPGDPNTEAFF. The CDR3 coding sequence is TGTGCCAGCTCACGGACACCGGGCGATCCGAACACTGAAGCTTTCTTT.

The CDR3 spells CSARASSGANTGELFF. CDR3 in DNA: TGCAGTGCTAGAGCGAGTAGCGGGGCGAACACCGGGGAGCTGTTTTTT. This chain joins TRBV20-1 and TRBJ2-2; 8 nucleotides match TRBD2. The CDR3 is 16 amino acids. CDR1 DFQATT and CDR2 SNEGSKA come from the germline V gene (reference sequence). Trimming cost V 1 base and J 0 bases; bases outside gene matches: 4.

At least ten counts were recorded for this clonotype. V is TRBV5-1 and J is TRBJ2-1, with D unclear. V lost 1 base and J lost 1, with 9 bases in between. There are 15 residues in the CDR3. In germline, CDR1 is SGHRS, CDR2 YFSETQ. The CDR3 DNA reads as TGCGCCAGCAGCTTGTCCACGGTTTCCTACAATGAGCAGTTCTTC. Its translation is CASSLSTVSYNEQFF.

The CDR3 bases are TGTGCCAGCTCACTGAGGGACAGGTCCTACAATGAGCAGTTCTTC. Protein sequence: CASSLRDRSYNEQFF. The rearrangement joins TRBV18 to TRBJ2-1, with 8 nucleotides matching TRBD1. CDR1 is KGHSH, CDR2 LQKENI, per germline. The CDR3 is 15 residues long. Unmatched junction bases numbered 3, after V lost 4 bases and J lost 1 base.

This clonotype came up a few times. The chain combines TRBV6-1 with TRBJ2-7, with a weak D call TRBD1 (5 bases). CDR1 is MNHNS and CDR2 is SASEGT in the germline V gene. The CDR3 is 13 amino acids. V was cut by 8 bases and J by 2 bases, with 13 bases left in between. CDR3 region: CASRSPRAYEQYF. The DNA of the CDR3 is TGTGCCAGCCGGTCCCCCAGGGCCTACGAGCAGTACTTC.

This sequence joins TRBV7-9 and TRBJ2-1; 10 bases are a match to TRBD1. CDR1 and CDR2 from the germline V gene are SEHNR and FQNEAQ (reference sequence). With 4 bases clipped from V and 10 bases from J, the junction kept 16 bases outside the gene matches. CDR3 size: 17 residues. The CDR3 DNA reads as TGTGCCAGCAGCTCCCTTAAGACAGGGGGCTTAGCGGGCGAGCAGTTCTTC. It yields the protein CASSSLKTGGLAGEQFF.

The rearrangement uses TRBV27 and TRBJ1-1; 8 bases map to TRBD1. The junction had 8 bases not matched to a gene; V was cut back by 4 bases and J by 7 bases. Germline V gene data show CDR1 as MNHEY and CDR2 as SMNVEV (reference sequence). The CDR3 loop spans 14 amino acids. The DNA of the CDR3 is TGTGCCAGCAGTTCCCTGGGCAGGGGGCTTGAAGCTTTCTTT. It yields the protein CASSSLGRGLEAFF.

This clonotype has just a few counts. The J gene is TRBJ2-1, the V gene TRBV3-1; D may be TRBD1 or TRBD2 (5 bases each). Germline V lookup: CDR1 LGHDT, CDR2 YNNKEL (reference sequence). This CDR3 is 16 amino acids long. Trimming cost V 1 base and J 9 bases, with 19 bases left between them. The CDR3 here is CASSQGGTLWAGEQFF. DNA of the CDR3: TGTGCCAGCAGCCAAGGGGGGACGCTATGGGCGGGTGAGCAGTTCTTC.

The chain uses TRBV20-1 and TRBJ1-5; D is possibly TRBD1 (6 bases). Germline loops: CDR1 DFQATT, CDR2 SNEGSKA (reference sequence). V lost 3 bases and J 2 bases, leaving 14 bases between the germline ends. This CDR3 has 15 amino acids. CDR3 sequence reads: CSARVGGAGNQPQHF. As DNA, the CDR3 is TGCAGTGCTAGGGTGGGGGGCGCGGGCAATCAGCCCCAGCATTTT.

This clonotype appeared many times. The chain carries TRBV3-1 and TRBJ2-3; TRBD2 might be the D (5 bases). CDR3 length: 15 residues. Germline CDR1 is LGHDT and CDR2 is YNNKEL (reference sequence). V dropped 4 bases and J dropped 6 bases, with 17 bases sitting between them. The CDR3: CASSPRTRDLDTQYF. CDR3 coding DNA: TGTGCCAGCAGCCCCCGTACTAGAGATCTGGATACGCAGTATTTT.

The V gene is TRBV5-5, the J gene TRBJ2-2, with D possibly matching TRBD1 (6 bases). The CDR3 length is 16 residues. V lost 4 bases, J lost 4 bases, and 17 bases lay in between. Germline CDR1 SGHKS, CDR2 YYEKEE (reference sequence). CDR3 sequence reads: CASSLRDNSRTGELFF. The CDR3, as DNA: TGTGCCAGCAGCCTCCGGGACAACTCGCGCACCGGGGAGCTGTTTTTT.

This rearrangement joins TRBV12-3 or TRBV12-4 to TRBJ2-3; D gene ambiguous. The CDR3 contains 14 residues. V was shortened by 7 bases and J by 2 bases, with 13 bases between the two germline ends. As DNA, the CDR3 is TGTGCCAGCACCCTTGGGATAAACACAGATACGCAGTATTTT. It is translated as CASTLGINTDTQYF.

The gene calls are TRBV6-2 or TRBV6-3 and TRBJ2-2; 13 bases map to TRBD2. The V gene end was trimmed by 7 bases and the J gene end by 5 bases; junction bases not matched to a gene: 7. CDR1 is MNHEY, CDR2 SVGEGT, per germline. There are 16 residues in the CDR3. This chain's CDR3 is CASTQPGLAGTGELFF. The DNA of the CDR3 is TGTGCCAGCACCCAGCCGGGACTAGCGGGGACCGGGGAGCTGTTTTTT.